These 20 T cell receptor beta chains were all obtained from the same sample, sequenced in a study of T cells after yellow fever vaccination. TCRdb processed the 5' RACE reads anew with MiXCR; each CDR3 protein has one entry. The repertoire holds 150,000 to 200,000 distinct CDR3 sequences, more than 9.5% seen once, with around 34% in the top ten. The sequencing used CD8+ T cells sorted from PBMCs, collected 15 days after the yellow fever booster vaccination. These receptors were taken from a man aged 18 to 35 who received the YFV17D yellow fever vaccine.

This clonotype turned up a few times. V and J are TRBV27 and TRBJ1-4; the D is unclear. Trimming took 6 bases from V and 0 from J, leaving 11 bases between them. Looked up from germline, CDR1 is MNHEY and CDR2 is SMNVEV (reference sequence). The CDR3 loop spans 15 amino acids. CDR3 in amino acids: CASSVVRATNEKLFF. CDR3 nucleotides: TGTGCCAGCAGCGTCGTCAGAGCAACTAATGAAAAACTGTTTTTT.

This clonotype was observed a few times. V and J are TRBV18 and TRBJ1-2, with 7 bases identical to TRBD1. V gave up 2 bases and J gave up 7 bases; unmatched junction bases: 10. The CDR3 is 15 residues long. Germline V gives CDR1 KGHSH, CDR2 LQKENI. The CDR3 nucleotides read TGTGCCAGCTCACCAGGAACAGCAGGGGGAAGTGGCTACACCTTC. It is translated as CASSPGTAGGSGYTF.

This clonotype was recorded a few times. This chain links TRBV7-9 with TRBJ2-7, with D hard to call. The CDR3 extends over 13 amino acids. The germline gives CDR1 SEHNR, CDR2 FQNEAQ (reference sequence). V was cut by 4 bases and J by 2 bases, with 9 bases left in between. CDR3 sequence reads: CASSSPLAYEQYV. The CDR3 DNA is TGTGCCAGCAGCTCGCCTTTAGCCTACGAGCAGTACGTC.

The CDR3 here is CASSFGQGLFYEQYF. CDR3 nucleotide sequence: TGTGCCAGCAGTTTTGGGCAGGGACTCTTTTACGAGCAGTACTTC. The chain employs TRBV12-3 or TRBV12-4 and TRBJ2-7, with D perhaps TRBD2 (6 bases). V lost 3 bases and J lost 4, with 16 bases in between. The CDR3 spans 15 residues.

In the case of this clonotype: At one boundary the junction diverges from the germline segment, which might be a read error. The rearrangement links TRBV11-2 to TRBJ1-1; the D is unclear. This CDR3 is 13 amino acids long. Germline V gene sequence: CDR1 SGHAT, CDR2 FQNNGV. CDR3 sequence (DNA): TGTACCAGCAGCTCGACCCGGGGCACTGAAGCTTTCTTT. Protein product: CTSSSTRGTEAFF.

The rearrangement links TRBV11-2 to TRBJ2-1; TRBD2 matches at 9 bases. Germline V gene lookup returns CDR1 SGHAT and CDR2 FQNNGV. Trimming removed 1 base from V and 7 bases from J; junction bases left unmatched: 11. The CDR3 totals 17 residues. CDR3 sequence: CASSLVMAGGPNNEQFF. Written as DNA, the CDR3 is TGTGCCAGCAGCTTAGTGATGGCGGGGGGGCCAAATAATGAGCAGTTCTTC.

The CDR3 coding sequence is TGCGCCAGCAGCCAGTACCAGGGCGTCACCGGGGAGCTGTTTTTT. Residues: CASSQYQGVTGELFF. The V gene is TRBV4-3, the J gene TRBJ2-2, with D possibly matching TRBD1 (5 bases). This CDR3 is built from 15 residues. The germline CDR1 and CDR2 sequences are LGHNA and YSLEER. V was shortened by 3 bases and J by 4 bases, with 12 bases between the two germline ends.

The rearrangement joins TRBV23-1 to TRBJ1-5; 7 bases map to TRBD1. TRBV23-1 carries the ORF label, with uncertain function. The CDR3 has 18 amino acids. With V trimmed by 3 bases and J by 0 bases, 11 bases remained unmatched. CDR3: CASSQSTGRPYSNQPQHF. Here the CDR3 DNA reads TGCGCCAGCAGTCAGTCGACAGGGAGGCCTTATAGCAATCAGCCCCAGCATTTT.

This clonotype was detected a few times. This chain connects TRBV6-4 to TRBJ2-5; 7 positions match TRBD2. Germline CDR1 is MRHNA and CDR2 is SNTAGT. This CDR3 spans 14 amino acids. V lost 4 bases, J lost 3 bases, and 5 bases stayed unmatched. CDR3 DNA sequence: TGTGCCAGCAGTGCCGGGCTAGCGGAAGAGACCCAGTACTTC. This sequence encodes CASSAGLAEETQYF.

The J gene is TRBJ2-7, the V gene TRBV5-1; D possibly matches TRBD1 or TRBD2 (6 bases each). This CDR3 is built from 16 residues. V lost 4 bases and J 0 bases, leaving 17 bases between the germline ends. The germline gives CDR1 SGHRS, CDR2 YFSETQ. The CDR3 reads CASSQGSTGSSYEQYF. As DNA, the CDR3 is TGCGCCAGCAGCCAGGGGTCAACCGGGAGCTCCTACGAGCAGTACTTC.

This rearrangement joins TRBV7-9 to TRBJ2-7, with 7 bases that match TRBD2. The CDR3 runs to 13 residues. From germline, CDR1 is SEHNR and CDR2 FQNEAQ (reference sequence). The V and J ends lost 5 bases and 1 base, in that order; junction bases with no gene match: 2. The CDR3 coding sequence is TGTGCCAGCAGCCCGGGGGGATCCTACGAGCAGTACGTC. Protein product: CASSPGGSYEQYV.

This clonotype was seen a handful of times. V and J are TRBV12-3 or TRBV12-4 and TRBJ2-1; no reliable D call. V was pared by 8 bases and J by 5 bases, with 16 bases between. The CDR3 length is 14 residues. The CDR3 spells CASRPGGDNNEQFF. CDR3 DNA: TGTGCCAGCCGCCCAGGCGGTGATAACAATGAGCAGTTCTTC.

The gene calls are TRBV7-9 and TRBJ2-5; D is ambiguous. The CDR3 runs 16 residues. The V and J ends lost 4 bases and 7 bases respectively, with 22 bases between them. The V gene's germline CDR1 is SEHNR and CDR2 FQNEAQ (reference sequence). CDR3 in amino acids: CASSSRRFETLGTQYF. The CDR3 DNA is TGTGCCAGCAGCTCAAGACGGTTCGAGACATTAGGGACCCAGTACTTC.

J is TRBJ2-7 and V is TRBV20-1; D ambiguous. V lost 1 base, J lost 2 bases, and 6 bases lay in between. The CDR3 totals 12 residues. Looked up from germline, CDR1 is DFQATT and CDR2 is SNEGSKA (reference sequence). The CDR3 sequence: CSARAAPYEQYF. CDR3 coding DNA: TGCAGTGCTAGAGCCGCGCCCTACGAGCAGTACTTC.

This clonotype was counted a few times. The DNA of the CDR3 is TGTGCCAGCAGTTTTGGGCATTTCAGCACAGATACGCAGTATTTT. Amino acid sequence: CASSFGHFSTDTQYF. This rearrangement joins TRBV12-3 or TRBV12-4 to TRBJ2-3; D is uncertain. This CDR3 is built from 15 residues. Trimming shortened V by 3 bases and J by 0 bases, and 10 bases separated the two germline ends.

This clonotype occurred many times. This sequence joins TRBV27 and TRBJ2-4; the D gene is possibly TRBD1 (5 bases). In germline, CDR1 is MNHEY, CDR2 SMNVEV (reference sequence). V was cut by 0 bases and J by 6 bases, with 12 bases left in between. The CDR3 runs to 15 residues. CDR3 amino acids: CASSLSAGLGNIQYF. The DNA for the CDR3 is TGTGCCAGCAGTTTATCAGCAGGGTTGGGAAACATTCAGTACTTC.

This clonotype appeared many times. This chain's CDR3 is CASSATSGGALNEQFF. The CDR3 DNA reads TGCGCCAGCAGCGCAACTAGCGGGGGGGCCCTCAATGAGCAGTTCTTC. This sequence joins TRBV5-1 and TRBJ2-1, with 13 bases identical to TRBD2. J was trimmed by 6 bases and V by 4 bases; bases with no gene match: 7. Germline CDR1 and CDR2: SGHRS and YFSETQ. CDR3 length: 16 residues.

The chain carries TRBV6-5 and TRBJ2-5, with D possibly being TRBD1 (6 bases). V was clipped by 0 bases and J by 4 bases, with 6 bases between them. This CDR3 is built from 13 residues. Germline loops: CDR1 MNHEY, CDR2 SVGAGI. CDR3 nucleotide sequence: TGTGCCAGCAGTTACTCAGGGGGAGAGACCCAGTACTTC. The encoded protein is CASSYSGGETQYF.

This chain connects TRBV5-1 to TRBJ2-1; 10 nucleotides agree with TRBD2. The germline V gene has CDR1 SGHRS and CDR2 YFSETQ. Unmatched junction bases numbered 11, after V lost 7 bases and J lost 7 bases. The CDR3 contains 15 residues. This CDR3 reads CASGEDSSGGNEQFF. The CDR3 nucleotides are TGCGCCAGCGGGGAGGATAGTAGCGGGGGGAATGAGCAGTTCTTC.

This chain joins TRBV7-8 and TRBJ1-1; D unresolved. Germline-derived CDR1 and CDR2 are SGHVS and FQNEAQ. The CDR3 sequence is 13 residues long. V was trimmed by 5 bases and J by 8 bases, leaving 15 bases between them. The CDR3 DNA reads TGTGCCAGCAGCCCTAACGTCGCCGAGGAAGCTTTCTTT. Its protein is CASSPNVAEEAFF.